This T cell receptor beta chain was profiled in a study of blood T cell repertoires in COVID-19. Turning to the study itself: PBMCs, B-cell-depleted T cells, or T cells were the source of the cDNA or gDNA that made up the material.

Participants were aged about 18 to 90 years from around 25 US areas. Participant-reported clinical history was the basis for cohort assignment. V lost 6 bases to trimming and J lost 5 bases, with 16 bases between them. This CDR3 has 14 residues. From germline, CDR1 is MNHEY and CDR2 SMNVEV (reference sequence). Sequenced by immunoSEQ multiplex PCR; TCRdb stores in-frame clones only, minus some. The sample records under 500,000 clones, 87% being singletons. The clonotype comes from a woman aged 18-35 years with acute COVID-19. The rearrangement uses TRBV27 and TRBJ2-5; D might be TRBD2 (5 bases). The specimen sequenced was PBMCs or T cells enriched from blood (not recorded which). The DNA for the CDR3 is TGTGCCAGCAGCCGACCGGGTAGCGTGGAGACCCAGTACTTC. This translates into CASSRPGSVETQYF.